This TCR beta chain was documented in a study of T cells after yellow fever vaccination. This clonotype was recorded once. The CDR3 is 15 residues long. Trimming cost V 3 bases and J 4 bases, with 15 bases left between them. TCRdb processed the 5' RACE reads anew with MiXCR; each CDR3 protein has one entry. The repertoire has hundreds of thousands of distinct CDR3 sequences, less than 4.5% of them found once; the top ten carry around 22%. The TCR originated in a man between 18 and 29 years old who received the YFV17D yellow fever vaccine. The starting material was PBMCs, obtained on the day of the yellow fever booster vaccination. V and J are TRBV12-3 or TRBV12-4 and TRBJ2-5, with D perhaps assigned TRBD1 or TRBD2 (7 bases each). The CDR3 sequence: CASSFRQGGGETQYF. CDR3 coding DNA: TGTGCCAGCAGTTTTAGACAGGGAGGGGGAGAGACCCAGTACTTC.